These T cell receptor beta chains were read from a single sample in a study of cytomegalovirus exposure and HLA in healthy donors. The table came from immunoSEQ multiplex PCR; TCRdb's copy has only in-frame clones and leaves some out. The table has about 200,000 clones, approximately 78% seen once. The sample was PBMCs. The origin of the receptors is a male donor in good health and CMV-seronegative. The CDR3 runs from the conserved cysteine through the conserved F or W. A D gene is named only where the DNA matches it firmly. Only part of the rows carry a size: once, few, many, or a class if the clone is expanded.

CDR3nt: TGCGCCAGCCCCCTAGCGGGAGGCTACTTAACCTACGAGCAGTACTTC
CDR3aa: CASPLAGGYLTYEQYF
v_gene: TRBV10-1
abundance: few
j_gene: TRBJ2-7
d_gene: TRBD2

CDR3nt: TGCGCCAGCAGCTTGGTGGGACTAGAGACCAATGAGCAGTTCTTC
CDR3aa: CASSLVGLETNEQFF
v_gene: TRBV5-1
abundance: .
j_gene: TRBJ2-1
d_gene: TRBD2

CDR3nt: TGCGCCAGCAGCTTGGGGGCTCAAGAGACCCAGTACTTC
CDR3aa: CASSLGAQETQYF
v_gene: TRBV5-1
abundance: .
j_gene: TRBJ2-5
d_gene: .

CDR3nt: TGTGCCAGTGGGCCCGCGGCGGGAGTTGCCTACAATGAGCAGTTCTTC
CDR3aa: CASGPAAGVAYNEQFF
v_gene: TRBV19
abundance: .
j_gene: TRBJ2-1
d_gene: TRBD2

CDR3nt: TGTGCCAGCAGTCTATCCTTGGGGAAGGGGTTGGATGGCTACACCTTC
CDR3aa: CASSLSLGKGLDGYTF
v_gene: TRBV28
abundance: .
j_gene: TRBJ1-2
d_gene: .

CDR3nt: TGTGCCAGTAGTACCTCAGGGTACAATGAGCAGTTCTTC
CDR3aa: CASSTSGYNEQFF
v_gene: TRBV19
abundance: .
j_gene: TRBJ2-1
d_gene: .

CDR3nt: TGTGCCAGCAGAGCCGACAGGGGAAACACTGAAGCTTTCTTT
CDR3aa: CASRADRGNTEAFF
v_gene: TRBV6-4
abundance: few
j_gene: TRBJ1-1
d_gene: TRBD1

CDR3nt: TGTGCCAGCAGCCCAGCGGGCACTGAAGCTTTCTTT
CDR3aa: CASSPAGTEAFF
v_gene: TRBV6-6
abundance: .
j_gene: TRBJ1-1
d_gene: .

CDR3nt: TGTGCCAGCTCCTGGGGAGATAAAGAGACCCAGTACTTC
CDR3aa: CASSWGDKETQYF
v_gene: TRBV5-4
abundance: .
j_gene: TRBJ2-5
d_gene: .

CDR3nt: TGTGCCACCAGCAGAGATGGTGGAGTCCTGGCCGGGGAGCTGTTTTTT
CDR3aa: CATSRDGGVLAGELFF
v_gene: TRBV15
abundance: .
j_gene: TRBJ2-2
d_gene: .

CDR3nt: TGCAGTGCCTCACACTACGAGCAGTACTTC
CDR3aa: CSASHYEQYF
v_gene: TRBV20-1
abundance: .
j_gene: TRBJ2-7
d_gene: .

CDR3nt: TGCAGCGTTGAATGGCGAGGACAGGGCGCCTACGAGCAGTACTTC
CDR3aa: CSVEWRGQGAYEQYF
v_gene: TRBV29-1
abundance: .
j_gene: TRBJ2-7
d_gene: TRBD1

CDR3nt: TGTGCCAGCAGAAGGGACAGGGGGCAAGGCGAGCAGTACTTC
CDR3aa: CASRRDRGQGEQYF
v_gene: TRBV2
abundance: few
j_gene: TRBJ2-7
d_gene: TRBD1

CDR3nt: TGCGCCAGCAGGGGTACAGGGTCGAACACTGAAGCTTTCTTT
CDR3aa: CASRGTGSNTEAFF
v_gene: TRBV10-1
abundance: .
j_gene: TRBJ1-1
d_gene: .

CDR3nt: TGCGCCAGCAAATGGACTAGCGGGAGTACCGGGGAGCTGTTTTTT
CDR3aa: CASKWTSGSTGELFF
v_gene: TRBV5-1
abundance: .
j_gene: TRBJ2-2
d_gene: TRBD2

CDR3nt: TGTGCCAGCAGTTCAATTCTTCTAGCGGAGGGGCCGCGGGAGCAGTACTTC
CDR3aa: CASSSILLAEGPREQYF
v_gene: TRBV27
abundance: .
j_gene: TRBJ2-7
d_gene: TRBD2

CDR3nt: TGCGCCAGCAGCCGCGAGTCCCGAGAGACCCAGTACTTC
CDR3aa: CASSRESRETQYF
v_gene: TRBV5-1
abundance: once
j_gene: TRBJ2-5
d_gene: .

CDR3nt: TGTGCCAGCAGCTCCAGTTCACCCCTCCACTTT
CDR3aa: CASSSSSPLHF
v_gene: TRBV13
abundance: .
j_gene: TRBJ1-6
d_gene: .

CDR3nt: TGCGCCAGCAGCCAAGAACAAGTAGGAGGGGGCGATCCCCTGAACACTGAAGCTTTCTTT
CDR3aa: CASSQEQVGGGDPLNTEAFF
v_gene: TRBV4-1
abundance: .
j_gene: TRBJ1-1
d_gene: TRBD1

CDR3nt: TGTGCCAGCAGCTTAGGGACTAATGAGCAGTTCTTC
CDR3aa: CASSLGTNEQFF
v_gene: TRBV11-2
abundance: .
j_gene: TRBJ2-1
d_gene: .

CDR3nt: TGTGCCAGCTCACTACGGACAGGGAAGAACTATGGCTACACCTTC
CDR3aa: CASSLRTGKNYGYTF
v_gene: TRBV18
abundance: .
j_gene: TRBJ1-2
d_gene: TRBD1

CDR3nt: TGTGCCAGCAGTGGTCAGATGATCTCTGGAAACACCATATATTTT
CDR3aa: CASSGQMISGNTIYF
v_gene: TRBV2
abundance: .
j_gene: TRBJ1-3
d_gene: .

CDR3nt: TGTGCCAGCAGCCCCCGGGGCGGGACCTCCTACGAGCAGTACTTC
CDR3aa: CASSPRGGTSYEQYF
v_gene: TRBV6-5
abundance: .
j_gene: TRBJ2-7
d_gene: .

CDR3nt: TGTGCCAGCAGCCCCCCAGGGAACATTCAGTACTTC
CDR3aa: CASSPPGNIQYF
v_gene: TRBV7-3
abundance: .
j_gene: TRBJ2-4
d_gene: .

CDR3nt: TGTGCCAGCTCAAGGGCAGGGGGCAACACTGAAGCTTTCTTT
CDR3aa: CASSRAGGNTEAFF
v_gene: TRBV18
abundance: few
j_gene: TRBJ1-1
d_gene: TRBD1

CDR3nt: TGTGCCAGTCAACCGGGACAGGGGGGCTCCTACGAGCAGTACTTC
CDR3aa: CASQPGQGGSYEQYF
v_gene: TRBV27
abundance: .
j_gene: TRBJ2-7
d_gene: TRBD1

CDR3nt: TGTGCCAGCAGCCAATTTTGGCACATGAACACTGAAGCTTTCTTT
CDR3aa: CASSQFWHMNTEAFF
v_gene: TRBV14
abundance: .
j_gene: TRBJ1-1
d_gene: .

CDR3nt: TGTGCCAGTAGTATACTCGGAGCGACCACAGATACGCAGTATTTT
CDR3aa: CASSILGATTDTQYF
v_gene: TRBV19
abundance: once
j_gene: TRBJ2-3
d_gene: .

CDR3nt: TGTGCCAGCTCAAACGGCGGTAGCCAAGCTTTCTTT
CDR3aa: CASSNGGSQAFF
v_gene: TRBV6-5
abundance: few
j_gene: TRBJ1-1
d_gene: .

CDR3nt: TGTGCCAGTAGTTTACCCGGGACAGGCTATAGCGAGCAGTACTTC
CDR3aa: CASSLPGTGYSEQYF
v_gene: TRBV19
abundance: few
j_gene: TRBJ2-7
d_gene: TRBD1

CDR3nt: TGTGCCTGGGGGACTAGCGGGTTTACCGGGGAGCTGTTTTTT
CDR3aa: CAWGTSGFTGELFF
v_gene: TRBV30
abundance: .
j_gene: TRBJ2-2
d_gene: TRBD2

CDR3nt: TGTGCCAGCAGCAAAGGGGACTATTCCTACAATGAGCAGTTCTTC
CDR3aa: CASSKGDYSYNEQFF
v_gene: TRBV21-1
abundance: .
j_gene: TRBJ2-1
d_gene: .

CDR3nt: TGCGCCAGCAGTTGGACTAGCGGGTCTTCCTACGAGCAGTACTTC
CDR3aa: CASSWTSGSSYEQYF
v_gene: TRBV10-2
abundance: .
j_gene: TRBJ2-7
d_gene: TRBD2

CDR3nt: TGTGCCAGCAGCCAAGAGGGTCAGGGGGTAGGGACTGAAGCTTTCTTT
CDR3aa: CASSQEGQGVGTEAFF
v_gene: TRBV4-2
abundance: .
j_gene: TRBJ1-1
d_gene: TRBD1

CDR3nt: TGTGCCAGCCTATCTAGCGGGAGGAGCTACGAGCAGTACTTC
CDR3aa: CASLSSGRSYEQYF
v_gene: TRBV6-6
abundance: .
j_gene: TRBJ2-7
d_gene: TRBD2

CDR3nt: TGTGCCAGCAGTTACGTTGGCGCTAGCGGGACCGGGGAGCTGTTTTTT
CDR3aa: CASSYVGASGTGELFF
v_gene: TRBV6-5
abundance: .
j_gene: TRBJ2-2
d_gene: TRBD2

CDR3nt: TGTGCCAGCAGCCTGTGGACAGGGATGACCTACGAGCAGTACTTC
CDR3aa: CASSLWTGMTYEQYF
v_gene: TRBV11-3
abundance: .
j_gene: TRBJ2-7
d_gene: TRBD1

CDR3nt: TGTGCCAGCAGCTTGGAGCTCTCGCCAGGGGATGACAACTATGGCTACACCTTC
CDR3aa: CASSLELSPGDDNYGYTF
v_gene: TRBV5-5
abundance: few
j_gene: TRBJ1-2
d_gene: .

CDR3nt: TGTGCCAGCAGCCGACCCCCGGGGACAGGGTGGAACTATGGCTACACCTTC
CDR3aa: CASSRPPGTGWNYGYTF
v_gene: TRBV7-8
abundance: .
j_gene: TRBJ1-2
d_gene: TRBD1

CDR3nt: TGTGCCAGCAGCGCAGGGACAAACTCCTACAATGAGCAGTTCTTC
CDR3aa: CASSAGTNSYNEQFF
v_gene: TRBV9
abundance: once
j_gene: TRBJ2-1
d_gene: .

CDR3nt: TGTGCCAGCAGTTACTCGGAGGTTCGGAATGAGCAGTTCTTC
CDR3aa: CASSYSEVRNEQFF
v_gene: TRBV6-5
abundance: .
j_gene: TRBJ2-1
d_gene: .

CDR3nt: TGTGCCAGCAGCCAAAGTTATCCCAGCGGGAGGGCCATAGATACGCAGTATTTT
CDR3aa: CASSQSYPSGRAIDTQYF
v_gene: TRBV4-2
abundance: few
j_gene: TRBJ2-3
d_gene: TRBD2

CDR3nt: TGTGCCAGCAGTTCTACCATTCTGGGTCGGGGAAGCTCCTACAATGAGCAGTTCTTC
CDR3aa: CASSSTILGRGSSYNEQFF
v_gene: TRBV28
abundance: few
j_gene: TRBJ2-1
d_gene: .

CDR3nt: TGTGCCAGCAGCTTAGATTTTGGGCATACTGAAGCTTTCTTT
CDR3aa: CASSLDFGHTEAFF
v_gene: TRBV7-9
abundance: .
j_gene: TRBJ1-1
d_gene: .

CDR3nt: TGTGCCAGCAGTTTTTTATCTGGGGGGGAGGGATACTACGAGCAGTACTTC
CDR3aa: CASSFLSGGEGYYEQYF
v_gene: TRBV28
abundance: once
j_gene: TRBJ2-7
d_gene: TRBD2

CDR3nt: TGTGCCAGCAGCCCTGGGACAGCTAACTATGGCTACACCTTC
CDR3aa: CASSPGTANYGYTF
v_gene: TRBV7-8
abundance: .
j_gene: TRBJ1-2
d_gene: TRBD1

CDR3nt: TGTGCCAGCAGCGTAGGGCAGTCCAATGAGCAGTTCTTC
CDR3aa: CASSVGQSNEQFF
v_gene: TRBV9
abundance: .
j_gene: TRBJ2-1
d_gene: .

CDR3nt: TGTGCCAGCAGCTTAGGGGCGGGAGGCTTTGACAATGAGCAGTTCTTC
CDR3aa: CASSLGAGGFDNEQFF
v_gene: TRBV7-3
abundance: .
j_gene: TRBJ2-1
d_gene: TRBD2

CDR3nt: TGTGCCAGCTCACCACGACGACAGGGGGCCAGTCAGCCCCAGCATTTT
CDR3aa: CASSPRRQGASQPQHF
v_gene: TRBV18
abundance: few
j_gene: TRBJ1-5
d_gene: TRBD1

CDR3nt: TGTGCCAGCAGCTTAGGTTCGGGAGAAGCTTTCTTT
CDR3aa: CASSLGSGEAFF
v_gene: TRBV7-2
abundance: few
j_gene: TRBJ1-1
d_gene: .

CDR3nt: TGTGCCAGCAGCGTTTCACAGGGGGCCGGGGCCAACGTCCTGACTTTC
CDR3aa: CASSVSQGAGANVLTF
v_gene: TRBV9
abundance: .
j_gene: TRBJ2-6
d_gene: TRBD1

CDR3nt: TGTGCCAGCAGCTTGGCAGTGGGACAGGAGTTCTTC
CDR3aa: CASSLAVGQEFF
v_gene: TRBV14
abundance: .
j_gene: TRBJ2-1
d_gene: TRBD1

CDR3nt: TGTGCCAGCAGTTTACGGGAAACTAACTATGGCTACACCTTC
CDR3aa: CASSLRETNYGYTF
v_gene: TRBV28
abundance: .
j_gene: TRBJ1-2
d_gene: .